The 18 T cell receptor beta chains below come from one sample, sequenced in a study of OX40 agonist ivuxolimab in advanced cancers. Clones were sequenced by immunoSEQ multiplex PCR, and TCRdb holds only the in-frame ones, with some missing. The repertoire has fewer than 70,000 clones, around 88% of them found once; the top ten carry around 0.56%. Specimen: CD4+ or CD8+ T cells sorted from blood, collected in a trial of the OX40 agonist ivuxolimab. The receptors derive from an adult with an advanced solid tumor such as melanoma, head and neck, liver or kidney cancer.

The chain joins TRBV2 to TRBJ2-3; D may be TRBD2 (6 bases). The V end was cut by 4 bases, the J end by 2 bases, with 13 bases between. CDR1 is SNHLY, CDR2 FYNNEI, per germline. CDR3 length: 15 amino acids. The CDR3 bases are TGTGCCAGCAGTGGAAACGGGGGAACCACAGATACGCAGTATTTT. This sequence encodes CASSGNGGTTDTQYF.

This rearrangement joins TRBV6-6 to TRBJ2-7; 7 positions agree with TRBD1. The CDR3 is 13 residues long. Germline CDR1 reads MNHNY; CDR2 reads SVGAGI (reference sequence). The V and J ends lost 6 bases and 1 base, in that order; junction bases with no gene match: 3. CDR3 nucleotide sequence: TGTGCCAGCAGGGACAGGCGGTCCTACGAGCAGTACTTC. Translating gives CASRDRRSYEQYF.

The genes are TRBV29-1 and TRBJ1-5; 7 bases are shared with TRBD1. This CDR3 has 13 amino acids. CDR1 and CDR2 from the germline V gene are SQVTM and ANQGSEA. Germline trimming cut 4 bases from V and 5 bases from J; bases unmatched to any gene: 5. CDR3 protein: CSVGQGVDQPQHF. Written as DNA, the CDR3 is TGCAGCGTTGGTCAGGGGGTTGATCAGCCCCAGCATTTT.

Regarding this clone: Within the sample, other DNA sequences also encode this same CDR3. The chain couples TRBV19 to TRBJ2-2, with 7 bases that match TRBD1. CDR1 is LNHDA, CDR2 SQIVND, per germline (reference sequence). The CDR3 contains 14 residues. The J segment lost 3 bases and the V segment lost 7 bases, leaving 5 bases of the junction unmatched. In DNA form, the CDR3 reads TGTGCCAGTAAAAACAGGGGCGACACCGGGGAGCTGTTTTTT. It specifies CASKNRGDTGELFF.

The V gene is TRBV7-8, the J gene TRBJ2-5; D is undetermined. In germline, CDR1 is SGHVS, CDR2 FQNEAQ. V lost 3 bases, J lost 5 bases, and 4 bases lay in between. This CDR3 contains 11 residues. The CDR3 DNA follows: TGTGCCAGCAGCTTGTGGGAGACCCAGTACTTC. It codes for CASSLWETQYF.

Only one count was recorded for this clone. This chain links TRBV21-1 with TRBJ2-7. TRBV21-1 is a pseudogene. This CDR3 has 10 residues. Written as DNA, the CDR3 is TGTGCCAGCAGCGCCTACGAGCAGTACTTC. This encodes CASSAYEQYF.

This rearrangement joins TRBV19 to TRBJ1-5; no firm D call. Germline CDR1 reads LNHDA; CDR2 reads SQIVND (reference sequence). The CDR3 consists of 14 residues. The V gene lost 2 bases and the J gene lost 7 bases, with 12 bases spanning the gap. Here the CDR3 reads CASSIMGVWQPQHF. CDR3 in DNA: TGTGCCAGTAGTATAATGGGCGTTTGGCAGCCCCAGCATTTT.

The CDR3 loop is CAIRPSAGAGGEYNEQFF. The CDR3, as DNA: TGTGCCATCCGACCAAGCGCCGGGGCGGGAGGGGAGTACAATGAGCAGTTCTTC. The rearrangement uses TRBV10-3 and TRBJ2-1, with 9 bases aligning to TRBD2. The CDR3 loop spans 18 amino acids. V was pared by 8 bases and J by 4 bases, with 18 bases of the junction left unmatched. Per the germline V gene, CDR1 is ENHRY and CDR2 is SYGVKD.

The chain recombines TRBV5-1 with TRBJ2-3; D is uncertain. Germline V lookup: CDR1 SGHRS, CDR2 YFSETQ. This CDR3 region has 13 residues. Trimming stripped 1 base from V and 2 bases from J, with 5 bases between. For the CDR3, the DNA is TGCGCCAGCAGCTTGCCCGTCACAGATACGCAGTATTTT. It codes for CASSLPVTDTQYF.

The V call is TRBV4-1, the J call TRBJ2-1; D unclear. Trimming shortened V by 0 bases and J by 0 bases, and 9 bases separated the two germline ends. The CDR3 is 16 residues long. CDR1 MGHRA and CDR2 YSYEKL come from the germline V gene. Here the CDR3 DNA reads TGCGCCAGCAGCCAAGATAGAACGAGCTCCTACAATGAGCAGTTCTTC. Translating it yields CASSQDRTSSYNEQFF.

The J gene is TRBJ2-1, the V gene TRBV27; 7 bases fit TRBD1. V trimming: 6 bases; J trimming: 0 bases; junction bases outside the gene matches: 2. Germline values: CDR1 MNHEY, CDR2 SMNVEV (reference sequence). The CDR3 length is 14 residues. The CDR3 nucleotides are TGTGCCAGCAGGGGACAGAGCTCCTACAATGAGCAGTTCTTC. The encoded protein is CASRGQSSYNEQFF.

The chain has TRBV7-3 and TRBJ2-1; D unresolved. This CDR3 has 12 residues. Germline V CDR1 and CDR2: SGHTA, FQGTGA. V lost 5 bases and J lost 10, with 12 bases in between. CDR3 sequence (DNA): TGTGCCAGCAGCACCCTTCTCGGCGAGCAGTTCTTC. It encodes CASSTLLGEQFF.

CDR3 sequence: CASRMTGLNEKLFF. CDR3 in DNA: TGTGCCAGCAGAATGACAGGGCTTAATGAAAAACTGTTTTTT. This chain connects TRBV2 to TRBJ1-4; 7 bases line up with TRBD1. This CDR3 has 14 residues. V dropped 6 bases and J dropped 4; count of bases not matched to a gene: 5. Germline values: CDR1 SNHLY, CDR2 FYNNEI.

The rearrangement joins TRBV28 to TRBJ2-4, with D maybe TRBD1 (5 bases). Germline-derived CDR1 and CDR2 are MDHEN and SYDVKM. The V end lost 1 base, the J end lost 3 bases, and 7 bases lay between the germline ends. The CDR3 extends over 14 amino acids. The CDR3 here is CASSLSGYKNIQYF. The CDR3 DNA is TGTGCCAGCAGTTTATCAGGGTACAAAAACATTCAGTACTTC.

The CDR3 DNA is TGTGCCAGCTCACCGGGACTAGCGGGATCGGTCGGCAATGAGCAGTTCTTC. Amino acid sequence: CASSPGLAGSVGNEQFF. The gene calls are TRBV18 and TRBJ2-1; 13 positions agree with TRBD2. CDR3 length equals 17 residues. CDR1 is KGHSH and CDR2 is LQKENI in the germline V gene. The junction had 8 bases not matched to a gene; V was cut back by 3 bases and J by 6 bases. Together with reference TRBV18 and TRBJ2-1, the CDR3 gives the full variable domain: NAGVMQNPRHLVRRRGQEARLRCSPMKGHSHVYWYRQLPEEGLKFMVYLQKENIIDESGMPKERFSAEFPKEGPSILRIQQVVRGDSAAYFCASSPGLAGSVGNEQFFGPGTRLTVL.

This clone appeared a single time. The CDR3 DNA follows: TGTGCCAGCACCGAAGAGGGTTCCACCTACGAGCAGTACTTC. This sequence encodes CASTEEGSTYEQYF. V and J are TRBV28 and TRBJ2-7, with D perhaps TRBD2 (5 bases). CDR1 is MDHEN, CDR2 SYDVKM, per germline. V was clipped by 7 bases and J by 2 bases, with 15 bases between them. The CDR3 loop spans 14 amino acids.

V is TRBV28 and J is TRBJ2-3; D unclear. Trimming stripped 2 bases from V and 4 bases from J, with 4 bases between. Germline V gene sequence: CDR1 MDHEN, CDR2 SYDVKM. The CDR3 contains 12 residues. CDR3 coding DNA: TGTGCCAGCAGTTTAACAGCAGATACGCAGTATTTT. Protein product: CASSLTADTQYF.

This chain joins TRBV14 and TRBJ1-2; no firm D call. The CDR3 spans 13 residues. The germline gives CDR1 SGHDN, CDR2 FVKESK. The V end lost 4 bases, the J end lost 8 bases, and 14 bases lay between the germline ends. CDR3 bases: TGTGCCAGCAGCCCGAGGGATGTTATGGGCTACACCTTC. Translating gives CASSPRDVMGYTF. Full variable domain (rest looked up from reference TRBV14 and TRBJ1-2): EAGVTQFPSHSVIEKGQTVTLRCDPISGHDNLYWYRRVMGKEIKFLLHFVKESKQDESGMPNNRFLAERTGGTYSTLKVQPAELEDSGVYFCASSPRDVMGYTFGSGTRLTVV.